Below, one TCR beta chain is given with its context. Its antigen is unidentified. This specimen comes from a study of Ad26.COV2.S vaccination and SARS-CoV-2 variants. For the study at large: In the COV1001 trial, the donor was in the Ad26.COV2.S arm. Administration of Ad26.COV2.S was intramuscular, either once or twice 56 days apart.

The assay was immunoSEQ multiplex PCR, and TCRdb's table has in-frame clones only and misses some. The repertoire includes 300,000 to 400,000 clones, 80% to 90% of them detected once, and about 3.4% sits in the top ten. Stated treatment: around 19 received Ad26.COV2.S at low or high dose, single or two shots; five or six received placebo; per-sample allocation not given. Sample collection was performed on day 63 after the first vaccine or placebo injection. Vaccination used an Ad26 vector expressing Wuhan-strain SARS-CoV-2 spike. General study results and limits: Non-spike TCR breadth was similar in vaccine and placebo recipients.

This clonotype originated in a person aged 18-60 years who received the Ad26.COV2.S COVID-19 vaccine or a placebo. The source was peripheral blood, collected in a trial of Ad26.COV2.S vaccine versus placebo.

CDR3 DNA: TGCAGCGGAAGGCAGGGCGACTCCTACGAGCAGTACTTC. Translation gives CSGRQGDSYEQYF. This chain links TRBV29-1 with TRBJ2-7; possibly TRBD1 for D (5 bases). V lost 7 bases and J lost 0, with 13 bases in between. Looked up from germline, CDR1 is SQVTM and CDR2 is ANQGSEA. This CDR3 has 13 amino acids.